This is a list of T cell receptor beta chains from one sample in a study of blood T cell repertoires in COVID-19. TCRdb's table, derived via immunoSEQ multiplex PCR, lists solely in-frame clones and lacks some. In the table there are 200,000 or so clones, about 80% of which are singletons. Sequenced input: PBMCs or T cells enriched from blood (not recorded which). All receptors derive from a man aged 40-55 years who had recovered from COVID-19. Each CDR3 is given with its conserved first and last residue. The order of the fields is V gene, D gene, clone size, J gene, CDR3 protein, CDR3 DNA. The D gene is left open where the match is weak. Size is omitted from some rows. Given values are once, few, many or a class for expanded clones.

>TRBV5-1|NA|NA|TRBJ1-2
CASSLGQGAGGYTF
TGCGCCAGCAGCTTGGGTCAGGGTGCTGGCGGCTACACCTTC
>TRBV19|TRBD1|NA|TRBJ1-1
CASSILGTGIAENTEAFF
TGTGCCAGTAGTATCCTCGGGACAGGGATCGCCGAGAACACTGAAGCTTTCTTT
>TRBV4-2|NA|NA|TRBJ1-1
CASSQDSPPAEDTEAFF
TGTGCCAGCAGCCAAGATTCCCCCCCTGCGGAGGACACTGAAGCTTTCTTT
>TRBV11-2|NA|NA|TRBJ2-3
CASSLAGIGTDTQYF
TGTGCCAGCAGCTTAGCAGGCATAGGCACAGATACGCAGTATTTT
>TRBV19|NA|NA|TRBJ2-2
CASREAALTGELFF
TGTGCCAGTAGGGAGGCAGCCCTCACCGGGGAGCTGTTTTTT
>TRBV5-1|TRBD1|NA|TRBJ1-1
CASSSGQGGAFF
TGCGCCAGCAGCTCCGGACAGGGGGGAGCTTTCTTT
>TRBV4-1|TRBD2|NA|TRBJ2-2
CASSQKGASGVDTGELFF
TGCGCCAGCAGCCAAAAGGGGGCTAGCGGGGTCGACACCGGGGAGCTGTTTTTT
>TRBV24-1|TRBD1|NA|TRBJ1-1
CATSDSGGTEAFF
TGTGCCACCAGTGATTCAGGGGGCACTGAAGCTTTCTTT
>TRBV6-5|NA|NA|TRBJ2-7
CASSFPTQLPTYEQYF
TGTGCCAGCAGTTTCCCGACACAGCTTCCAACCTACGAGCAGTACTTC
>TRBV28|TRBD1|NA|TRBJ1-5
CASSTHGQGEGNQPQHF
TGTGCCAGCAGTACTCACGGACAGGGTGAAGGCAATCAGCCCCAGCATTTT
>TRBV23-1|NA|NA|TRBJ1-1
CASSQRPSGGTEAFF
TGCGCCAGCAGTCAAAGGCCATCTGGGGGGACTGAAGCTTTCTTT
>TRBV10-3|NA|NA|TRBJ1-3
CAISENRDKTRSTIYF
TGTGCCATCAGTGAGAACAGGGATAAAACCCGAAGCACCATATATTTT
>TRBV3-1/TRBV3-2|NA|NA|TRBJ2-7
CASSQAGIDEQYF
TGTGCCAGCAGCCAAGCAGGCATCGACGAGCAGTACTTC
>TRBV6-4|TRBD2|NA|TRBJ2-1
CASSGLAGPLSEQFF
TGTGCCAGCAGTGGACTAGCGGGCCCCCTAAGTGAGCAGTTCTTC
>TRBV2|NA|NA|TRBJ1-5
CASSLAPYSNQPQHF
TGTGCCAGCAGTTTGGCACCTTATAGCAATCAGCCCCAGCATTTT
>TRBV15|NA|NA|TRBJ2-2
CATSRRTDNTGELFF
TGTGCCACCAGCAGGAGGACAGATAACACCGGGGAGCTGTTTTTT
>TRBV2|NA|NA|TRBJ1-2
CASSEGAGYGYTF
TGTGCCAGCAGTGAAGGGGCAGGATATGGCTACACCTTC
>TRBV5-4|NA|NA|TRBJ1-3
CASSPQTATSSGNTIYF
TGTGCCAGCAGCCCCCAGACAGCCACCTCCTCTGGAAACACCATATATTTT
>TRBV9|NA|NA|TRBJ2-3
CASSVGTYTDTQYF
TGTGCCAGCAGCGTAGGGACTTACACAGATACGCAGTATTTT
>TRBV19|TRBD1|NA|TRBJ1-1
CASGQGAYTEAFF
TGTGCCAGCGGACAGGGGGCGTACACTGAAGCTTTCTTT
>TRBV7-2|TRBD1|NA|TRBJ1-5
CASSLKGQGSNQPQHF
TGTGCCAGCAGCTTAAAGGGACAGGGAAGCAATCAGCCCCAGCATTTT
>TRBV19|TRBD1|NA|TRBJ1-1
CASSIGQVNTEAFF
TGTGCCAGTAGTATTGGACAGGTGAACACTGAAGCTTTCTTT
>TRBV11-2|NA|few|TRBJ2-3
CASSLPPPGYTQYF
TGTGCCAGCAGCTTACCCCCTCCCGGTTATACGCAGTATTTT
>TRBV18|TRBD1|NA|TRBJ1-1
CASSPPDRGLTEAFF
TGTGCCAGCTCACCACCGGACAGGGGGCTAACTGAAGCTTTCTTT
>TRBV28|NA|NA|TRBJ2-7
CASSLGSQYEQYF
TGTGCCAGCAGTTTGGGCAGCCAATACGAGCAGTACTTC
>TRBV7-9|TRBD1|NA|TRBJ2-7
CASSGTEEYEQYF
TGTGCCAGCTCCGGGACAGAAGAATACGAGCAGTACTTC
>TRBV29-1|NA|NA|TRBJ2-7
CSAKYSTGNYEQYF
TGCAGCGCAAAATATTCGACAGGCAATTACGAGCAGTACTTC